Presented here are 14 T cell receptor beta chains from one specimen sequenced in a study of blood T cell repertoires in COVID-19. Sequencing used immunoSEQ multiplex PCR; TCRdb keeps in-frame clones, though not all of them. The profile shows 450,000 or so clones, about 91% of them singletons. Input material: peripheral blood. These receptors were taken from a man between 18 and 35 years old with COVID-19, enrolled during active disease.

The V gene is TRBV18, the J gene TRBJ2-1, with 7 bases fitting TRBD1. CDR1 and CDR2 (germline): KGHSH, LQKENI. The CDR3 runs to 13 residues. V dropped 5 bases and J dropped 6; count of bases not matched to a gene: 4. The CDR3 here is CASSNRDSNEQFF. The CDR3, as DNA: TGTGCCAGCTCAAACCGGGACAGCAATGAGCAGTTCTTC.

This chain connects TRBV5-5 to TRBJ1-1; no clear D. This CDR3 is built from 14 residues. CDR1 is SGHKS, CDR2 YYEKEE, per germline (reference sequence). The V end lost 3 bases, the J end lost 1 base, and 10 bases lay between the germline ends. The CDR3 reads CASSSFSRNTEAFF. CDR3 in DNA: TGTGCCAGCAGCTCATTCTCGAGGAACACTGAAGCTTTCTTT.

This clone was counted only a few times. This chain connects TRBV4-1 to TRBJ2-3; D may be TRBD2 (5 bases). The CDR3 spans 16 residues. Between the trimmed V and J ends, which lost 0 bases and 1 base, there was a span of 11 bases. CDR1 and CDR2 (germline): MGHRA, YSYEKL. Written as DNA, the CDR3 is TGCGCCAGCAGCCAAGATCTGGCGGAGGGCACAGATACGCAGTATTTT. This sequence encodes CASSQDLAEGTDTQYF.

V gene TRBV27 combines with J gene TRBJ2-7, with 15 bases fitting TRBD2. This CDR3 has 18 amino acids. In germline, CDR1 is MNHEY, CDR2 SMNVEV (reference sequence). Trimming removed 5 bases from V and 4 bases from J; junction bases left unmatched: 12. CDR3 residues: CASSPGGLAGGDSYEQYF. CDR3 sequence (DNA): TGTGCCAGCAGTCCGGGTGGACTAGCGGGAGGGGATTCGTACGAGCAGTACTTC.

This chain joins TRBV24-1 and TRBJ2-1; a possible D gene is TRBD1 (8 bases). V lost 4 bases and J lost 8, with 14 bases in between. The CDR3 covers 14 residues. Per the germline V gene, CDR1 is KGHDR and CDR2 is SFDVKD. CDR3 loop: CATSEVTGGDEQFF. The CDR3 nucleotides are TGTGCCACCAGTGAGGTTACAGGGGGGGATGAGCAGTTCTTC.

This chain connects TRBV6-2 or TRBV6-3 to TRBJ2-5; D might be TRBD1 (6 bases). The CDR3 spans 16 residues. CDR1 is MNHEY and CDR2 is SVGEGT in the germline V gene. Deletions cut 3 bases from V and 4 bases from J, with 18 bases between. CDR3 DNA: TGTGCCAGCAGTTATGGCACAGGGACGGTCGGAGAGACCCAGTACTTC. It specifies CASSYGTGTVGETQYF.

The rearrangement uses TRBV27 and TRBJ2-5, with TRBD2 as a possible D gene (6 bases). Deletions cut 6 bases from V and 6 bases from J, with 14 bases between. CDR1 and CDR2 from the germline V gene are MNHEY and SMNVEV (reference sequence). This CDR3 is 13 amino acids long. CDR3 loop: CASSPGGLKTQYF. CDR3 sequence (DNA): TGTGCCAGCAGCCCTGGAGGGTTGAAGACCCAGTACTTC.

The chain links TRBV19 to TRBJ2-4, with 13 bases identical to TRBD2. The CDR3 consists of 16 residues. The V segment lost 7 bases and the J segment 2 bases; nucleotides outside the gene matches: 5. Germline V lookup: CDR1 LNHDA, CDR2 SQIVND (reference sequence). CDR3 DNA: TGTGCCAGTAACGGACTAGCGGGGGATACCAAAAACATTCAGTACTTC. This translates into CASNGLAGDTKNIQYF.

The chain employs TRBV6-5 and TRBJ2-7; 8 bases fit TRBD1. The CDR3 has 16 residues. The V and J ends lost 0 bases and 7 bases, in that order; junction bases with no gene match: 11. Germline V gene sequence: CDR1 MNHEY, CDR2 SVGAGI. CDR3 sequence reads: CASSYSNQGAFGEQYF. The CDR3 DNA sequence: TGTGCCAGCAGTTACTCGAACCAGGGGGCATTCGGTGAGCAGTACTTC.

The V and J genes are TRBV3-1 (or the pseudogene TRBV3-2) and TRBJ2-2; 11 nucleotides line up with TRBD1. CDR1 and CDR2 from the germline V gene are LGHDT and YNNKEL (reference sequence). Trimming cost V 6 bases and J 5 bases; bases outside gene matches: 5. CDR3 length: 15 residues. The CDR3 DNA follows: TGTGCCAGCAGGGACAGGGGGCGCGGGACCGGGGAGCTGTTTTTT. This sequence encodes CASRDRGRGTGELFF.

The chain links TRBV11-2 to TRBJ1-4, with 9 bases matching TRBD1. The germline gives CDR1 SGHAT, CDR2 FQNNGV. The CDR3 is made up of 15 amino acids. Unmatched junction bases numbered 9, after V lost 5 bases and J lost 8 bases. The CDR3 sequence: CASSITTGGLEKLFF. In DNA, the CDR3 is TGTGCCAGCAGCATAACGACAGGGGGTTTGGAAAAACTGTTTTTT.

V is TRBV2 and J is TRBJ2-2; D not certain. The V and J ends lost 0 bases and 4 bases respectively, with 6 bases between them. The germline V gene has CDR1 SNHLY and CDR2 FYNNEI. CDR3 length: 14 residues. The CDR3 nucleotides read TGTGCCAGCAGTGAAGCGAGATCCACCGGGGAGCTGTTTTTT. This gives the protein CASSEARSTGELFF. The whole variable domain, filled in from reference TRBV2 and TRBJ2-2, reads EPEVTQTPSHQVTQMGQEVILRCVPISNHLYFYWYRQILGQKVEFLVSFYNNEISEKSEIFDDQFSVERPDGSNFTLKIRSTKLEDSAMYFCASSEARSTGELFFGEGSRLTVL.

The rearrangement links TRBV6-5 to TRBJ2-3; D is undetermined. This CDR3 is 16 amino acids long. Germline V lookup: CDR1 MNHEY, CDR2 SVGAGI. Trimming shortened V by 2 bases and J by 2 bases, and 14 bases separated the two germline ends. CDR3 loop: CASSYGLQAFTDTQYF. CDR3 DNA: TGTGCCAGCAGTTACGGTTTGCAAGCGTTCACAGATACGCAGTATTTT.

The chain combines TRBV25-1 with TRBJ1-5; TRBD1 matches at 9 bases. V trimming: 2 bases; J trimming: 7 bases; junction bases outside the gene matches: 9. This CDR3 spans 16 amino acids. CDR1 MGHDK and CDR2 SYGVNS come from the germline V gene. Written as DNA, the CDR3 is TGTGCCAGCAGTGAAGACTCACAGGGGGCGGAACAGCCCCAGCATTTT. Its translation: CASSEDSQGAEQPQHF.